This entry is about one T cell receptor (beta chain). Its antigen is undetermined. This sequence is one base from a far larger clone and is likely a read error. Within the sample, other DNA sequences also encode this same CDR3. Among the unsorted PBMC samples, replicate PCRs used around 300 ng DNA, roughly 33,000 T cell genomes. Under the authors' procedure: Because ImmunoSEQ provided only junction sequences with no quality scores, the filtering differed. Here immunoSEQ multiplex PCR was the method, and the copy in TCRdb shows in-frame clones only, minus some. V and J calls and clone size follow that table, whereas D and trimming were derived from the DNA. The table includes hundreds of thousands of clones, around 77% detected once. The source of the sample is a study of shared clonotypes between healthy human individuals. Around 90 million PBMCs per unsorted sample were used for genomic DNA. Germline-derived CDR1 and CDR2 are GTSNPN and SVGIG (reference sequence). The CDR3 covers 12 residues.

General study findings and limits: Clonotype sharing levels among donors were expected to vary with sequencing depth.

The rearrangement joins TRBV30 to TRBJ2-5; D possibly uses TRBD1 or TRBD2 (6 bases each). The tail of the sequence fits TRBJ2-7 better, so the J call may be wrong. This TCR derives from a woman aged 40 to 50 in good health. Some clones in this sample may be carry-over from other donors' samples. Sequenced input: PBMCs. In nucleotides, the CDR3 is TGCGCCTGGAGTGGGGGGCGTTACGAGCAGTACTTC. It is translated as CAWSGGRYEQYF.